The 21 T cell receptor beta chains below come from one sample, sequenced in a study of blood T cells in healthy people across ages (dated by TCRdb to about 2015). Library preparation employed 5' RACE. The sample was run on an Illumina HiSeq 2500. A second PCR of about 7 to 12 cycles was run with a J-beta primer mix and a sample-barcoded 5' primer. TCRdb handled the public reads itself, with Q25 trimming in fastp and clone calling in MiXCR, and kept productive beta chains. Under each unique CDR3 protein, matching rows form one entry showing the most common genes and DNA. Here the sample has roughly 1,800,000 distinct CDR3 sequences; 49% occur a single time. Approximately 2.1% of the sample rests with the top ten. The sample was blood. The source of these receptors is a woman aged 40 to 50 in good health.

The CDR3 DNA reads TGTGCCAGCAGCGCAACAGGGGGCCCAAACCCCTTACCCCCAGATACGCAGTATTTT. Encoded protein: CASSATGGPNPLPPDTQYF. The genes are TRBV9 and TRBJ2-3; the match to TRBD1 covers 9 bases. Trimming at V came to 3 bases and at J to 4 bases, leaving 18 bases not matched to a gene. The CDR3 is 19 residues long. Germline V CDR1 and CDR2: SGDLS, YYNGEE.

The rearrangement uses TRBV29-1 and TRBJ1-2, with D maybe TRBD1 (5 bases). The germline V gene has CDR1 SQVTM and CDR2 ANQGSEA. This CDR3 region has 13 residues. Trimming removed 0 bases from V and 4 bases from J, with 9 bases in between. The CDR3 region has the DNA TGCAGCGTTGAAGACGAGGGGATCTATGGCTACACCTTC. Translated, it gives CSVEDEGIYGYTF.

In the case of this clonotype: A junction end diverges from the germline sequence, so it may reflect a read error. The rearrangement links TRBV6-4 to TRBJ2-3; D perhaps matches TRBD2 (8 bases). CDR1 is MRHNA, CDR2 SNTAGT, per germline. This CDR3 spans 14 amino acids. The CDR3 loop reads CASSERGGTDPQYF. CDR3 sequence (DNA): TGTGCCAGCAGCGAACGGGGGGGGACAGATCCGCAGTATTTT.

This clonotype was recorded a few times. This chain connects TRBV9 to TRBJ2-7; D tentatively reads TRBD1 or TRBD2 (5 bases each). The J call may not be correct, given that the DNA end is closer to TRBJ2-5. In germline, CDR1 is SGDLS, CDR2 YYNGEE. The CDR3 length is 15 residues. The CDR3 sequence is CASSVRGQGQETQYF. The CDR3 DNA reads TGTGCCAGCAGCGTACGAGGGCAGGGCCAAGAGACCCAGTACTTC.

Only one count was recorded for this clonotype. V is TRBV5-6 and J is TRBJ1-5, with a possible D match to TRBD1 (6 bases). The germline V gene encodes CDR1 SGHDT and CDR2 YYEEEE. The CDR3 is made up of 15 amino acids. The germline V and J ends were trimmed by 4 bases and 4 bases, with 15 bases remaining between them. The DNA of the CDR3 is TGTGCCAGCAGCCAGATTAGACAGGAAAATCAGCCCCAGCATTTT. It is translated as CASSQIRQENQPQHF.

This clonotype was counted a single time. The CDR3 DNA sequence: TGTGCCAGCAGGAAGGGACAGAGCTATGGCTACACCTTC. Protein sequence: CASRKGQSYGYTF. The chain is built from TRBV6-1 and TRBJ1-2; 7 bases are shared with TRBD1. Trimming took 6 bases from V and 4 from J; bases not matched to a gene: 5. Germline V CDR1 and CDR2: MNHNS, SASEGT. The CDR3 totals 13 residues.

The rearrangement joins TRBV28 to TRBJ1-2, with D tentatively TRBD1 (5 bases). V shed 7 bases and J shed 2 bases, with 20 bases lying between them. The CDR3 length is 16 residues. In germline, CDR1 is MDHEN, CDR2 SYDVKM. CDR3 coding DNA: TGTGCCAGCACCAAGAACCCCCCAGGGAAGAACTATGGCTACACCTTC. This translates into CASTKNPPGKNYGYTF.

The chain couples TRBV12-3 or TRBV12-4 to TRBJ2-3; tentatively, D is TRBD2 (6 bases). The CDR3 spans 13 residues. Between the trimmed V and J ends, which lost 7 bases and 5 bases, there was a span of 13 bases. CDR3 sequence: CASTLWGGDTQYF. The CDR3 DNA is TGTGCCAGCACCCTATGGGGAGGAGATACGCAGTATTTT.

The chain employs TRBV7-8 and TRBJ2-2; D not certain. Trimming took off 6 bases at V and 5 bases at J, with 4 bases between the two ends. This CDR3 comprises 11 residues. CDR1 is SGHVS and CDR2 is FQNEAQ in the germline V gene. In DNA, the CDR3 is TGTGCCAGCAGAACTACCGGGGAGCTGTTTTTT. Protein: CASRTTGELFF.

V usage is TRBV20-1 and J usage is TRBJ1-1; TRBD1 aligns across 8 bases. Germline CDR1 reads DFQATT; CDR2 reads SNEGSKA (reference sequence). The V gene end was trimmed by 5 bases and the J gene end by 5 bases; junction bases not matched to a gene: 7. This CDR3 region has 13 residues. This CDR3 is CSAETGAMTEAFF. The CDR3 DNA reads TGCAGTGCTGAGACAGGGGCGATGACTGAAGCTTTCTTT.

J is TRBJ2-5 and V is TRBV7-6; 13 bases match TRBD2. Germline CDR1 reads SGHVS; CDR2 reads FNYEAQ. V shed 0 bases, J shed 11 bases, and the junction held 18 bases outside the gene matches. This CDR3 region has 19 residues. DNA of the CDR3: TGTGCCAGCAGCTTAGCGTTGACTAGCGGGGGGCCTGACGACAATGAGCAGTACTTC. Translating gives CASSLALTSGGPDDNEQYF.

As concerns this clonotype: No DNA is shown, since the ends of the CDR3 on it are uncertain; the CDR3 is the one TCRdb lists. This sequence joins TRBV6-1 and TRBJ1-2. The CDR3 spans 14 amino acids, including both terminal residues. The germline gives CDR1 MNHNS, CDR2 SASEGT. The CDR3 is CASSYTFGDYGYTF.

This clonotype was observed a handful of times. The chain joins TRBV4-1 to TRBJ1-6; 10 bases map to TRBD1. The ends lost 4 bases at V and 9 bases at J; junction bases unmatched: 12. The CDR3 is 17 amino acids. CDR1 is MGHRA and CDR2 is YSYEKL in the germline V gene. The CDR3 DNA sequence: TGCGCCAGCAGCCCCGTCCCGGGACAGGGGCTGAGTTCACCCCTCCACTTT. Its translation: CASSPVPGQGLSSPLHF.

The rearrangement links TRBV24-1 to TRBJ1-5; 10 nucleotides align to TRBD1. V trimming: 5 bases; J trimming: 2 bases; junction bases outside the gene matches: 5. Germline V lookup: CDR1 KGHDR, CDR2 SFDVKD. CDR3 length equals 16 residues. CDR3 sequence: CATSATGGSGNQPQHF. The CDR3 DNA is TGTGCCACCAGTGCGACAGGGGGCTCCGGCAATCAGCCCCAGCATTTT.

To note about this clonotype: One junction end does not reproduce the germline sequence, and a read error may be involved. This chain joins TRBV9 and TRBJ2-3; 8 positions agree with TRBD2. Germline V gene data show CDR1 as SGDLS and CDR2 as YYNGEE. The CDR3 consists of 16 residues. The CDR3 DNA is TGTGCCAGCAGCATAGTGGTAGCGGGGAGCACGGATACGCAGTATTTT. Translated: CASSIVVAGSTDTQYF.

This clonotype was found a few times. The J gene is TRBJ2-7, the V gene TRBV10-1, with D possibly matching TRBD2 (5 bases). The V end was cut by 10 bases, the J end by 7 bases, with 17 bases between. CDR3 length: 12 amino acids. Germline V lookup: CDR1 WNHNN, CDR2 SYGVQD (reference sequence). The CDR3 DNA reads as TGCGCCACCGCTGCTGCCCCGGGGGAGCAGTACTTC. The encoded protein is CATAAAPGEQYF.

The chain carries TRBV20-1 and TRBJ1-1; D gene ambiguous. The CDR3 loop spans 11 amino acids. V gave up 6 bases and J gave up 3 bases, with 8 bases separating them. Per the germline V gene, CDR1 is DFQATT and CDR2 is SNEGSKA (reference sequence). The CDR3 loop is CSAWAYTEAFF. The CDR3 DNA sequence: TGCAGTGCCTGGGCATACACTGAAGCTTTCTTT.

This clonotype was recorded only once. The chain has TRBV20-1 and TRBJ1-2; a weak D match, TRBD1 (6 bases). This CDR3 spans 14 amino acids. Germline loops: CDR1 DFQATT, CDR2 SNEGSKA (reference sequence). V was trimmed by 3 bases and J by 6 bases, leaving 17 bases between them. CDR3 DNA: TGCAGTGCTAGTCCACGGGGGGGGCCTGATGGCTACACCTTC. Translated: CSASPRGGPDGYTF.

This clonotype has more than one count but fewer than ten. The J gene is TRBJ1-5, the V gene TRBV20-1; D unclear. The CDR3 has 15 amino acids. Germline CDR1 DFQATT, CDR2 SNEGSKA (reference sequence). V lost 5 bases and J lost 2, with 16 bases in between. The chain's CDR3 is CSAGRRTKGNQPQHF. CDR3 DNA: TGCAGTGCTGGGAGAAGGACCAAAGGCAATCAGCCCCAGCATTTT.

The rearrangement uses TRBV5-5 and TRBJ2-3, with 11 bases aligning to TRBD1. The CDR3 consists of 17 residues. From germline, CDR1 is SGHKS and CDR2 YYEKEE (reference sequence). J was trimmed by 3 bases and V by 4 bases; bases with no gene match: 10. This chain's CDR3 is CASSGPGQGVSTDTQYF. The DNA of the CDR3 is TGTGCCAGCAGCGGACCGGGACAGGGGGTGTCTACAGATACGCAGTATTTT.

The chain has TRBV7-6 and TRBJ2-2; D assignment may be TRBD1 or TRBD2 (5 bases each). The CDR3 covers 16 residues. Deletions cut 5 bases from V and 2 bases from J, with 15 bases between. Per germline, CDR1 SGHVS and CDR2 FNYEAQ. This CDR3 is CASSRRGQYNTGELFF. In nucleotides, the CDR3 is TGTGCCAGCAGCCGCCGGGGCCAATATAACACCGGGGAGCTGTTTTTT.